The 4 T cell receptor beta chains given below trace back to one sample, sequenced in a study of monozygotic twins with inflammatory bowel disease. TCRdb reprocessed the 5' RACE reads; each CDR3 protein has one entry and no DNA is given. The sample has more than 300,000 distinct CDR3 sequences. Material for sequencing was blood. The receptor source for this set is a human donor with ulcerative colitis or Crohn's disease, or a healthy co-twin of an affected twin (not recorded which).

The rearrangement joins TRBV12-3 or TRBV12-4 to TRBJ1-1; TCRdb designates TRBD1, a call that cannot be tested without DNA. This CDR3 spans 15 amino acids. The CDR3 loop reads CASSLGGQRNTEAFF.

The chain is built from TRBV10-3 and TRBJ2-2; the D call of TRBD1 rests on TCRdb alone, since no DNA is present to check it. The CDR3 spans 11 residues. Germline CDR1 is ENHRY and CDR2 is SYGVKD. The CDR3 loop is CAIRGTGELFF.

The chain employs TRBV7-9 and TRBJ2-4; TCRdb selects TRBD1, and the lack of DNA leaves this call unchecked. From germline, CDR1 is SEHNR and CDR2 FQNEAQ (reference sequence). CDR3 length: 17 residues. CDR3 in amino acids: CASSLAQGGGLFHIQYF.

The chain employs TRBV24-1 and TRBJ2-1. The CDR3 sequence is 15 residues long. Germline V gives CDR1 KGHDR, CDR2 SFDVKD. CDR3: CATSDLSTYSDEQLF.